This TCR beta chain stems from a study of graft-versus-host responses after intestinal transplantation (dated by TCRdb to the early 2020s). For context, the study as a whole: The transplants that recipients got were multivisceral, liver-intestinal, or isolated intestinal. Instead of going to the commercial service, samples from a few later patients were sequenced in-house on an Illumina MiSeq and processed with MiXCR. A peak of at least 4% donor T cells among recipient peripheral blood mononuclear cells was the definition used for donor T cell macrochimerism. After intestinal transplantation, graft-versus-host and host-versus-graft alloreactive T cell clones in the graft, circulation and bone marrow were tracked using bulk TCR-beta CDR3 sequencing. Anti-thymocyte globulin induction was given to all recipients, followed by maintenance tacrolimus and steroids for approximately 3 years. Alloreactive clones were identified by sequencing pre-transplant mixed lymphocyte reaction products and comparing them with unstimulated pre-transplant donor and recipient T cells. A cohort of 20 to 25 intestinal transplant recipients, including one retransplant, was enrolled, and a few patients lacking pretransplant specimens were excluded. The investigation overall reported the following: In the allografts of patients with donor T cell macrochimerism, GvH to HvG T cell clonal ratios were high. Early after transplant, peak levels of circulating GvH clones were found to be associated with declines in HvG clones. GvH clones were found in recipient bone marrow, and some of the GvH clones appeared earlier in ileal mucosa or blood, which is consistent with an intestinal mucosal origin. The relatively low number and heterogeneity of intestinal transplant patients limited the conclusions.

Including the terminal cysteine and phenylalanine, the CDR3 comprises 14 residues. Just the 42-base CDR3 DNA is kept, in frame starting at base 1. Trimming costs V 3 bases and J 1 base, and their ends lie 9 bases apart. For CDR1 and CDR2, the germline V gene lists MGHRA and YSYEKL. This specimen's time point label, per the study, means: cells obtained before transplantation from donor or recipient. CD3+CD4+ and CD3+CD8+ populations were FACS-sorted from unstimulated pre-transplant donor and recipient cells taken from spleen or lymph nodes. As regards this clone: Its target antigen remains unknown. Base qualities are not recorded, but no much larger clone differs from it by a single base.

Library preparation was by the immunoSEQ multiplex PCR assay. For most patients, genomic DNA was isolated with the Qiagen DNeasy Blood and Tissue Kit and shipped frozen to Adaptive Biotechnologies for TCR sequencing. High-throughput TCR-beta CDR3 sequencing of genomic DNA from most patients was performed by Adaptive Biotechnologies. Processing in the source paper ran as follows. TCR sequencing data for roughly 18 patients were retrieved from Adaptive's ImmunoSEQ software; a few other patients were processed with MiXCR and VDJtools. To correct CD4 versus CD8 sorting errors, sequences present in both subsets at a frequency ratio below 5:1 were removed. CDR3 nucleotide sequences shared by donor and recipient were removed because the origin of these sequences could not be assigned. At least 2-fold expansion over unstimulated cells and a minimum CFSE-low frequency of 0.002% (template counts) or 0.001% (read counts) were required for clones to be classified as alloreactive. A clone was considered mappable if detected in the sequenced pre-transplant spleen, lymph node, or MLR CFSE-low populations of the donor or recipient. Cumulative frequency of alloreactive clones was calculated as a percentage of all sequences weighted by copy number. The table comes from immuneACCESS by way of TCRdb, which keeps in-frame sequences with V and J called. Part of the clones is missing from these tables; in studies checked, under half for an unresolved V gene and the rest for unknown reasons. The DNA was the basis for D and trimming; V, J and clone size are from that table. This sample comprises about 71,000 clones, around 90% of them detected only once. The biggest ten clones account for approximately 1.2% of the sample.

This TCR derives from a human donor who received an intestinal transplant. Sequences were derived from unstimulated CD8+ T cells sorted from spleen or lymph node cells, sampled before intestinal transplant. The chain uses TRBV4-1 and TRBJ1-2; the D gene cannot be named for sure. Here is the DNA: TGCGCCAGCAGCCAGCACGGACTTAACTATGGCTACACCTTC. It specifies CASSQHGLNYGYTF.